The rows below give T cell receptor beta chains drawn from one sample of a study of cytomegalovirus exposure and HLA in healthy donors. TCRdb keeps only in-frame clones here, not all; method: immunoSEQ multiplex PCR. This sample has roughly 120,000 clones, with more than 60% found just once. Sequenced material: PBMCs. The receptors were gathered from a woman in her thirties or forties in good health and CMV-seronegative. The CDR3 runs from the conserved cysteine through the conserved F or W. D genes are given only for firm matches. A row's size may be missing; if present it is once, few, many or a size class.

CDR3	DNA	V	D	J	size
CASSLMYSNQPQHF	TGTGCCAGCAGCTTGATGTATAGCAATCAGCCCCAGCATTTT	TRBV5-4	-	TRBJ1-5	medium-sized
CASSQGGPGNTIYF	TGCGCCAGCAGCCAAGGGGGGCCTGGAAACACCATATATTTT	TRBV4-3	-	TRBJ1-3	few
CASSSGPRGDHEQYF	TGTGCCAGCAGCTCGGGGCCGCGGGGGGACCACGAGCAGTACTTC	TRBV11-2	TRBD2	TRBJ2-7	-
CASSRTSGHYEQYF	TGTGCCAGCAGCCGAACTAGCGGACATTACGAGCAGTACTTC	TRBV7-2	TRBD2	TRBJ2-7	once
CASRVASGNTIYF	TGTGCCAGTAGGGTAGCCTCTGGAAACACCATATATTTT	TRBV19	-	TRBJ1-3	-
CANPRDAVQETQYF	TGTGCCAATCCGCGGGACGCCGTACAAGAGACCCAGTACTTC	TRBV5-4	-	TRBJ2-5	-
CASSMVDRYTGELFF	TGTGCCAGTAGTATGGTGGACAGATACACCGGGGAGCTGTTTTTT	TRBV19	-	TRBJ2-2	once
CASSILAGDYGYTF	TGTGCCAGTAGTATCTTGGCAGGGGACTATGGCTACACCTTC	TRBV19	-	TRBJ1-2	-
CASSLGVVGEKLFF	TGCGCCAGCAGCTTGGGAGTCGTGGGCGAAAAACTGTTTTTT	TRBV5-1	-	TRBJ1-4	once
CASSLEGGGNSPLHF	TGTGCCAGCAGCTTAGAGGGTGGGGGGAATTCACCCCTCCACTTT	TRBV7-9	-	TRBJ1-6	few
CASSLGTGAGDTEAFF	TGCGCCAGCAGCTTGGGTACGGGGGCGGGGGACACTGAAGCTTTCTTT	TRBV5-1	-	TRBJ1-1	few
CSSSLGAVEQYF	TGTTCCAGCAGCTTAGGGGCAGTCGAGCAGTACTTC	TRBV7-9	-	TRBJ2-7	-
CASSLSIQVDVYGYTF	TGTGCCAGCAGTTTATCGATACAAGTCGATGTCTATGGCTACACCTTC	TRBV27	-	TRBJ1-2	many
CASSFVGTEAGNTIYF	TGTGCCAGCAGCTTCGTCGGGACAGAGGCTGGAAACACCATATATTTT	TRBV7-2	TRBD1	TRBJ1-3	few
CASSPQAGDINEQYF	TGTGCCAGCTCACCACAAGCGGGAGATATTAACGAGCAGTACTTC	TRBV18	TRBD2	TRBJ2-7	-
CASSQGNQGAGGTGELFF	TGCGCCAGCAGCCAAGGAAACCAGGGGGCTGGCGGCACCGGGGAGCTGTTTTTT	TRBV4-3	TRBD1	TRBJ2-2	-
CASSLAGRGLTGELFF	TGCGCCAGCAGCTTGGCGGGCAGGGGGCTAACCGGGGAGCTGTTTTTT	TRBV5-1	TRBD1	TRBJ2-2	-